The entry below describes one T cell receptor beta chain. This clonotype was counted only a few times. The specificity of this receptor is unknown. Per-base qualities were not stored, and no clone one base away is much larger. This specimen comes from a study of T-cell memory formation after mild COVID-19 (dated by TCRdb to about 2021). Concerning the study at large: TCR sequence clusters from the two donors were largely donor specific. Longitudinal TCRalpha and TCRbeta repertoire sequencing tracked T-cell clones expanding and contracting after mild COVID-19 in two donors. The cohort was made up of two young adult volunteers, one female and one male, who were previously healthy. Broader findings and caveats from the paper: The study included only two mild cases, and larger cohorts that include severe cases with pre-infection samples were judged to be necessary. Clones that contracted from day 15 to 85 showed balanced CD4/CD8 phenotypes, whereas a second wave of clones that expanded from day 15 to 37 leaned towards CD4+. Contracting CD4+ clones were found mainly in CM and EM memory subsets, while CD8+ clones were enriched in EMRA. SARS-CoV-2 specificity was not confirmed for the second-wave clones peaking on day 37. The detection of some responding clones in pre-infection memory suggests that pre-existing cross-reactive memory T cells joined the SARS-CoV-2 response.

Ficoll-Paque density gradient centrifugation was used to isolate PBMCs. Including cysteine and phenylalanine, the CDR3 has 15 amino acids. The read is trimmed to its CDR3 DNA, 45 bases read in frame from base 1. Reading the germline V gene (reference sequence) gives CDR1 SEHNR and CDR2 FQNEAQ. The V and J ends are trimmed by 4 bases and 4 bases, leaving 16 bases between them. This sample was sequenced with an Illumina NovaSeq 6000. Using 5'RACE with constant-segment primers, TCRalpha and TCRbeta cDNA libraries were constructed, with sample barcodes and unique molecular identifiers added in the process. RNA was extracted from every sample with Trizol reagent. The libraries were amplified in two PCR steps, and the second step added a second sample barcode and Illumina TruSeq adapters. Libraries were sequenced on an Illumina NovaSeq with 2 x 150 bp paired-end reads. The study's processing was this. Demultiplexing of reads and collapsing into UMI-guided consensus sequences were performed with migec v1.2.7. Using mixcr v2.1.11, UMI consensuses were aligned to TRA and TRB V and J templates and then assembled into clonotypes. Clonotypes were classified as expanded or contracted when called significant by both edgeR and NoisET, with noise models trained on biological replicates. For edgeR calls, the thresholds were a false discovery rate-adjusted p below 0.01 and a log2 fold-change of 1. As an exploratory analysis of dynamics, max-normalized trajectories of the 1000 most abundant clonotypes were examined with PCA combined with hierarchical clustering. Separately sequenced CD4+ and CD8+ repertoires were used to assign the CD4 or CD8 phenotype of responding clones. Clones were called with MiXCR by TCRdb after fastp trimmed the public reads at Q25, and only in-frame beta chains were retained. Each CDR3 protein appears once, grouped with its most common genes and DNA. TCRdb's processing, not the authors', yielded these V and J calls. The sample profile shows 350,000 or so distinct CDR3 sequences; over 20% of them were found once. The ten largest clonotypes hold approximately 13% of the sample.

This sequence uses TRBV7-9 and TRBJ1-2; matching of 6 bases hints at TRBD1 as the D gene. This clonotype was obtained from an adult woman who had mild COVID-19 (a few samples of this study predate the infection). The sample titles of this study are shuffled in the database, so cell type and time point are left out; the donor was told from shared clones. Sequenced input: PBMCs or a T cell subset sorted from them (not recorded which). The sequence in DNA is TGTGCCAGCAGCTCGACAGGAACCCCCATCTATGGCTACACCTTC. It is translated as CASSSTGTPIYGYTF.